This record concerns one TCR beta chain sequence. TCRdb's table, derived via immunoSEQ multiplex PCR, lists solely in-frame clones and lacks some. The table lists around 310,000 clones, approximately 89% of them singletons, with roughly a tenth in the top ten. The data stem from a study of blood T cell repertoires in COVID-19. The TCR was taken from a woman aged 25 to 39 who had recovered from COVID-19. The sequencing input was PBMCs or T cells enriched from blood (not recorded which).

The CDR3 DNA reads as TGTGCCAGCAGCGTAGCGGGAGAGGCAGAGACCCAGTACTTC. This codes for CASSVAGEAETQYF. The chain uses TRBV9 and TRBJ2-5; a weak D match, TRBD2 (6 bases). The CDR3 totals 14 residues. V gave up 0 bases and J gave up 4 bases, with 10 bases separating them. Per germline, CDR1 SGDLS and CDR2 YYNGEE. The entire variable domain, with the rest obtained from reference TRBV9 and TRBJ2-5, is as follows: DSGVTQTPKHLITATGQRVTLRCSPRSGDLSVYWYQQSLDQGLQFLIQYYNGEERAKGNILERFSAQQFPDLHSELNLSSLELGDSALYFCASSVAGEAETQYFGPGTRLLVL.